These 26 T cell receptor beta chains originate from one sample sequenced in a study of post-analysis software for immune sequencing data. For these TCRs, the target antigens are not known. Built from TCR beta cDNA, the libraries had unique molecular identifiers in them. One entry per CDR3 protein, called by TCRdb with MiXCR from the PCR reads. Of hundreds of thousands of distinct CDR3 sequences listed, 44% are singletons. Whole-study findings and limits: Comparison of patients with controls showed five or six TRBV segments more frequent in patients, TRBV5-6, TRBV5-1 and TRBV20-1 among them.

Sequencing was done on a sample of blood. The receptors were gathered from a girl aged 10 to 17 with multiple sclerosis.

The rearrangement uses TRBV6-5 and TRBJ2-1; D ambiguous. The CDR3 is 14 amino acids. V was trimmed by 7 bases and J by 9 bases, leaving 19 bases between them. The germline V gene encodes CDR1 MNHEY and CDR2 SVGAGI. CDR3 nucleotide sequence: TGTGCCAGCACGCAGTTACTCTCGGGTAGTGAGCAGTTCTTC. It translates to CASTQLLSGSEQFF.

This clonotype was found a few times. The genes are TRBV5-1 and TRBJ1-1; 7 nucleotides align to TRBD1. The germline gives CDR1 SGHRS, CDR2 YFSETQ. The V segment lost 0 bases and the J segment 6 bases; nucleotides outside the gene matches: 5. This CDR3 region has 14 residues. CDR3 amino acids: CASSLDRGRAEAFF. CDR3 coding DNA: TGCGCCAGCAGCTTGGACAGGGGTCGAGCTGAAGCTTTCTTT.

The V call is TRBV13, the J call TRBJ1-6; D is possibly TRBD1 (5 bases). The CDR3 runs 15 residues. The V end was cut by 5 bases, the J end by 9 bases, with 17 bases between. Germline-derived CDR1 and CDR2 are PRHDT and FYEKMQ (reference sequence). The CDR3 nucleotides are TGTGCCAGCAGCCCGGTGGACCCCGGGGCTTCACCCCTCCACTTT. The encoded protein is CASSPVDPGASPLHF.

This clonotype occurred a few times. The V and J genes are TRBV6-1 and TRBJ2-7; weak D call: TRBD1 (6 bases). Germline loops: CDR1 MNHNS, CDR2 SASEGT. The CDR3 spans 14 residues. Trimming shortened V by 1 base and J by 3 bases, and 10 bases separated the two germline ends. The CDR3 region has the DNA TGTGCCAGCAGTGAAGACAGGGCACTCTACGAGCAGTACTTC. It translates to CASSEDRALYEQYF.

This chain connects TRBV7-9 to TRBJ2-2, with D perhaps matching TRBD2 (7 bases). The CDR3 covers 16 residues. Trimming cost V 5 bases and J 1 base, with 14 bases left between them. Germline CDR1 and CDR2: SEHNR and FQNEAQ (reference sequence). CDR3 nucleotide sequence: TGTGCCAGCAGCGGAATCGGGGGGCAGAACACCGGGGAGCTGTTTTTT. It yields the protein CASSGIGGQNTGELFF. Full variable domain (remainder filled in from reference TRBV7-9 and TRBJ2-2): DTGVSQNPRHKITKRGQNVTFRCDPISEHNRLYWYRQTLGQGPEFLTYFQNEAQLEKSRLLSDRFSAERPKGSFSTLEIQRTEQGDSAMYLCASSGIGGQNTGELFFGEGSRLTVL.

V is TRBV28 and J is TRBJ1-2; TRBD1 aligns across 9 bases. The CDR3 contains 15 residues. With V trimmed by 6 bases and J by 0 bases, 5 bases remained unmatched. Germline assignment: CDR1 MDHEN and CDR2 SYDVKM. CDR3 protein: CASRRGTGPNYGYTF. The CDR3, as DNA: TGTGCCAGCAGGAGGGGGACAGGGCCTAACTATGGCTACACCTTC.

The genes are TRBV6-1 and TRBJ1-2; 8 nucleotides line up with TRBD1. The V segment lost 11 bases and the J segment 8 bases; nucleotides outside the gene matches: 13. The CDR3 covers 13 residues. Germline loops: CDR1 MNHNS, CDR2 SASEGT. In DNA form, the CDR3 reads TGTGCCGGATTATCTCGGACAGGGAAAGGCTACACCTTC. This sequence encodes CAGLSRTGKGYTF.

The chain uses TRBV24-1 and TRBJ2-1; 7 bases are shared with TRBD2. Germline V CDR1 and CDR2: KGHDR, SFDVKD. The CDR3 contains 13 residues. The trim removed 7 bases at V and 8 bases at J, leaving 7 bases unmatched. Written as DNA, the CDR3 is TGTGCCACCAGGAGGGAGGGTTCTTATGAGCAGTTCTTC. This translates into CATRREGSYEQFF.

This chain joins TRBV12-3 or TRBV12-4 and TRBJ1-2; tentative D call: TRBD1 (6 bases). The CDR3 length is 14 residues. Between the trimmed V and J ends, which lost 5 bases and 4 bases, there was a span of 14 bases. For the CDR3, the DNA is TGTGCCAGCAGTGCCCCGGACAGAAGCTATGGCTACACCTTC. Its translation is CASSAPDRSYGYTF.

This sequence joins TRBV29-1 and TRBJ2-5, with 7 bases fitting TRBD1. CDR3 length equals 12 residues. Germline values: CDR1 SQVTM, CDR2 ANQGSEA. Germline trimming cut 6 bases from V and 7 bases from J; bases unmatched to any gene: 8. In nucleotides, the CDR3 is TGCAGCGTCGGGACAGAACTGGGGACCCAGTACTTC. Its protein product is CSVGTELGTQYF.

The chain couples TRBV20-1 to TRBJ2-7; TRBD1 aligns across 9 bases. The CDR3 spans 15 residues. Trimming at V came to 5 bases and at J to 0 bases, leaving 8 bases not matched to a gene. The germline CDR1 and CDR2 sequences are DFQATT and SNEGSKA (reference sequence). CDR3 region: CSAVNRDRVSYEQYF. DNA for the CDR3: TGCAGTGCTGTAAACCGGGACAGGGTCTCCTACGAGCAGTACTTC.

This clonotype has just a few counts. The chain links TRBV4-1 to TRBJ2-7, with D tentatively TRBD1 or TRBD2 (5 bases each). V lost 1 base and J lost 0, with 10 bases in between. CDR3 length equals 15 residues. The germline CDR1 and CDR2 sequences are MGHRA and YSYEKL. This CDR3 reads CASSQARGASYEQYF. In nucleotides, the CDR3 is TGCGCCAGCAGCCAAGCGAGGGGCGCCTCCTACGAGCAGTACTTC.

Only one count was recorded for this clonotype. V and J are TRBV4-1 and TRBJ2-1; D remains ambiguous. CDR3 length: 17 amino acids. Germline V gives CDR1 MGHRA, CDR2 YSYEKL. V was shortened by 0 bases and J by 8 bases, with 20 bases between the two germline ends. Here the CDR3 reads CASSQDPSAPVTDEQFF. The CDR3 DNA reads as TGCGCCAGCAGCCAAGATCCCAGCGCTCCGGTGACGGATGAGCAGTTCTTC.

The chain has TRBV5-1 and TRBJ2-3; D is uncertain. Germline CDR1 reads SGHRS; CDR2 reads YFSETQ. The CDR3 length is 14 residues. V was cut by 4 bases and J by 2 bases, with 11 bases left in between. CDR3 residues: CASSLLDLTDTQYF. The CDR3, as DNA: TGCGCCAGCAGCCTCTTGGACCTCACAGATACGCAGTATTTT.

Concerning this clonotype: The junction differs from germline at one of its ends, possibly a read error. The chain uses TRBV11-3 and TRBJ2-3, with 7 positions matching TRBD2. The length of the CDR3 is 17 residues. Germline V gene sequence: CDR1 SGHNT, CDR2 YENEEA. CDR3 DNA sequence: TGTGCCTGCAGCTTAGACTCTGGAGGGAGGGAATTCGATACGCAGTATTTT. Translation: CACSLDSGGREFDTQYF.

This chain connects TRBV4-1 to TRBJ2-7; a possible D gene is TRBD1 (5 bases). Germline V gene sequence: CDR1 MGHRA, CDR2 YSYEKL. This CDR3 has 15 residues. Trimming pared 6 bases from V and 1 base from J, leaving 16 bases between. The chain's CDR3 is CASRSQGKGSYEQYF. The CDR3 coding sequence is TGCGCCAGCAGGAGCCAAGGGAAGGGGTCCTACGAGCAGTACTTC.

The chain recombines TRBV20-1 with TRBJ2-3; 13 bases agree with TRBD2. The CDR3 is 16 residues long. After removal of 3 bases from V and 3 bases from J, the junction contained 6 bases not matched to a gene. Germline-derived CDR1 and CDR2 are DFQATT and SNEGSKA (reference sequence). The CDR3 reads CSASRTSGSTTDTQYF. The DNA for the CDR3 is TGCAGTGCTAGCCGGACTAGCGGGAGTACTACAGATACGCAGTATTTT.

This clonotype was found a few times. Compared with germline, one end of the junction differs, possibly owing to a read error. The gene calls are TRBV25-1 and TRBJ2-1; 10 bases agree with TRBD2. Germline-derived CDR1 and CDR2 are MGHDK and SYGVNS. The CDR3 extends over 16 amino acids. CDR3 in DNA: TGTGCCAGCAGTGAAACCGGGACTAGCGACTCCAATGAGCGGTTCTTC. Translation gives CASSETGTSDSNERFF.

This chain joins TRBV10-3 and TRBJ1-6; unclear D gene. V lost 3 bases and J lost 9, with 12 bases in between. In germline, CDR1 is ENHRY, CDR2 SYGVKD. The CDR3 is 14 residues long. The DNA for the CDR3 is TGTGCCATCAGTGATTTCGGGAGTACTTCACCCCTCCACTTT. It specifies CAISDFGSTSPLHF.

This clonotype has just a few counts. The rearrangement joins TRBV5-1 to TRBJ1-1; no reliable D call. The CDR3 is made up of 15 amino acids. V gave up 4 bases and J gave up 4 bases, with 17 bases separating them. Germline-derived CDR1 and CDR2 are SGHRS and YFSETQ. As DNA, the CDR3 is TGCGCCAGCAGCCGCCCGGAACTTTTGAGCACTGAAGCTTTCTTT. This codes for CASSRPELLSTEAFF.

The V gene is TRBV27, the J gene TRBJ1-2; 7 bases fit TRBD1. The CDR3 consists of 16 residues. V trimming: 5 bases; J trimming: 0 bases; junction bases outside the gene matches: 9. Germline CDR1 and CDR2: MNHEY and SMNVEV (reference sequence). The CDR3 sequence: CASSTTGEPTNYGYTF. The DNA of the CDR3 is TGTGCCAGCAGTACAACAGGGGAGCCTACTAACTATGGCTACACCTTC.

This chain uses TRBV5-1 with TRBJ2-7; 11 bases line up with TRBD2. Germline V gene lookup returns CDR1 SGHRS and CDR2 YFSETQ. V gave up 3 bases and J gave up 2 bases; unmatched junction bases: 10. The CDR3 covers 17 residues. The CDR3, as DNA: TGCGCCAGCAGCTCCCTCGCCACTAGCGGGAGCCCCTACGAGCAGTACTTC. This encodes CASSSLATSGSPYEQYF.

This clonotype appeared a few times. For the CDR3, the DNA is TGCAGCGTCGGGGACCTAAATCAGCCCCAGCATTTT. Its translation is CSVGDLNQPQHF. The chain employs TRBV29-1 and TRBJ1-5, with TRBD1 as a possible D gene (5 bases). Germline V gene sequence: CDR1 SQVTM, CDR2 ANQGSEA. V dropped 6 bases and J dropped 4 bases, with 10 bases sitting between them. The CDR3 length is 12 residues.

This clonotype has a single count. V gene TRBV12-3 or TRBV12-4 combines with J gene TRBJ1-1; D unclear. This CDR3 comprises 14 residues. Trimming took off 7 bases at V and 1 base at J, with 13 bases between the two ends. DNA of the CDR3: TGTGCCAGCAATCCCGGACTCCGGAACACTGAAGCTTTCTTT. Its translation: CASNPGLRNTEAFF.

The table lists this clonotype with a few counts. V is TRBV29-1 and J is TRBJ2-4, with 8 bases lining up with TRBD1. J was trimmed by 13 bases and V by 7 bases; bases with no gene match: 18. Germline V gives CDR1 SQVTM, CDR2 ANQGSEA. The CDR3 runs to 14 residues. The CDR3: CSGGDRTSGGRQYF. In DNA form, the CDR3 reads TGCAGCGGGGGGGACAGGACATCAGGGGGACGGCAGTACTTC.

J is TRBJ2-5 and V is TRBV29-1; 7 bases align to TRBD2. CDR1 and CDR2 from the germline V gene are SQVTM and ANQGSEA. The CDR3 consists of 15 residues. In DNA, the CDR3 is TGCAGTCACACCCCCACGGGCGGGGGCCAAGAGACCCAGTACTTC. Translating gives CSHTPTGGGQETQYF.